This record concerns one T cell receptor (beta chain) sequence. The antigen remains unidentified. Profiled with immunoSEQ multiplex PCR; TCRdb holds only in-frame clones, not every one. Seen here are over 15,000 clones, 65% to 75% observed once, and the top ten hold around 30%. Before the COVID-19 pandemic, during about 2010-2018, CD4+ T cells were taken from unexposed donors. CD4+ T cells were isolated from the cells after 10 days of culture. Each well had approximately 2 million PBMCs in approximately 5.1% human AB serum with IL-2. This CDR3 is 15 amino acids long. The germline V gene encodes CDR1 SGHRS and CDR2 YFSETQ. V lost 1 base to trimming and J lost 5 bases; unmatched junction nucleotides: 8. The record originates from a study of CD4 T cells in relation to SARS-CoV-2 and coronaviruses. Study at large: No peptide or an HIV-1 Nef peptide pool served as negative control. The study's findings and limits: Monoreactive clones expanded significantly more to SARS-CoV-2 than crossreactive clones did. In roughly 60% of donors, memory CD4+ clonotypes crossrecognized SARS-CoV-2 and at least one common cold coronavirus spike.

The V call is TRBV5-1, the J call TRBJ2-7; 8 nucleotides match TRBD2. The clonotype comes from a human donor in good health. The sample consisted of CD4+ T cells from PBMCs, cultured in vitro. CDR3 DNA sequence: TGCGCCAGCAGCTTGAGGCTAGCGGGCTTCCACGAGCAGTACTTC. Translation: CASSLRLAGFHEQYF. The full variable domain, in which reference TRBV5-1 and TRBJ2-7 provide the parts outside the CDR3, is KAGVTQTPRYLIKTRGQQVTLSCSPISGHRSVSWYQQTPGQGLQFLFEYFSETQRNKGNFPGRFSGRQFSNSRSEMNVSTLELGDSALYLCASSLRLAGFHEQYFGPGTRLTVT.